What follows are 28 T cell receptor beta chains derived from one specimen sequenced in a study of blood T cell repertoires in COVID-19. Measured with immunoSEQ multiplex PCR; TCRdb has only the in-frame clones, and not every one. Found here are 70,000 to 80,000 clones, around 93% of them singletons; the top ten hold 4.8%. Sequenced sample: peripheral blood. The receptors shown here come from a woman aged 55-69 years with active COVID-19.

Remarks on this clone: The sample holds other DNA sequences that translate to the same CDR3. The chain employs TRBV12-3 or TRBV12-4 and TRBJ1-1; D is unresolved. The V and J ends lost 1 base and 1 base respectively, with 4 bases between them. The CDR3 consists of 13 residues. This CDR3 reads CASSLGGNTEAFF. The CDR3 DNA follows: TGTGCCAGCAGTTTAGGAGGGAACACTGAAGCTTTCTTT.

CDR3 loop: CASSLDGQGGYQPQHF. DNA of the CDR3: TGCGCCAGCAGCTTGGACGGGCAGGGCGGATATCAGCCCCAGCATTTT. The chain combines TRBV5-1 with TRBJ1-5; tentative D call: TRBD1 (5 bases). Germline V CDR1 and CDR2: SGHRS, YFSETQ. V lost 0 bases, J lost 5 bases, and 15 bases lay in between. This CDR3 is built from 16 residues.

The chain carries TRBV11-2 and TRBJ2-5; possible D gene TRBD1, 5 bases. This CDR3 has 13 residues. With 4 bases removed from V and 2 bases from J, the gap between germline ends came to 8 bases. CDR1 is SGHAT and CDR2 is FQNNGV in the germline V gene. In nucleotides, the CDR3 is TGTGCCAGCAGCTCCACAGGTCAAGAGACCCAGTACTTC. It translates to CASSSTGQETQYF.

The chain links TRBV4-2 to TRBJ2-1; 13 nucleotides agree with TRBD2. Unmatched junction bases numbered 16, after V lost 2 bases and J lost 0 bases. CDR3 length: 22 amino acids. CDR1 and CDR2 (germline): LGHNA, YNFKEQ. CDR3 in amino acids: CASSQLTATSGRPAISYNEQFF. In DNA form, the CDR3 reads TGTGCCAGCAGCCAACTCACCGCGACTAGCGGGAGGCCGGCCATCTCCTACAATGAGCAGTTCTTC.

The V call is TRBV19, the J call TRBJ2-7; D may be TRBD1 (6 bases). The CDR3 spans 13 residues. Per the germline V gene, CDR1 is LNHDA and CDR2 is SQIVND (reference sequence). Trimming stripped 6 bases from V and 1 base from J, with 10 bases between. This CDR3 is CASSRTESYEQYF. The CDR3 DNA sequence: TGTGCCAGTAGCCGGACAGAGTCCTACGAGCAGTACTTC. Variable domain in full (rest from reference TRBV19 and TRBJ2-7): DGGITQSPKYLFRKEGQNVTLSCEQNLNHDAMYWYRQDPGQGLRLIYYSQIVNDFQKGDIAEGYSVSREKKESFPLTVTSAQKNPTAFYLCASSRTESYEQYFGPGTRLTVT.

The gene calls are TRBV4-2 and TRBJ2-5; 7 bases align to TRBD2. Germline trimming cut 3 bases from V and 5 bases from J; bases unmatched to any gene: 9. CDR3 length: 15 amino acids. Germline V gives CDR1 LGHNA, CDR2 YNFKEQ. The CDR3 coding sequence is TGTGCCAGCAGCCAGGGCGGGAGTAAGGGGGAGACCCAGTACTTC. It encodes CASSQGGSKGETQYF.

The chain is built from TRBV27 and TRBJ1-3; tentative D call: TRBD1 (6 bases). V was clipped by 6 bases and J by 4 bases, with 16 bases between them. Germline V CDR1 and CDR2: MNHEY, SMNVEV (reference sequence). This CDR3 region has 15 residues. The CDR3 loop is CASRSGQSPGNTIYF. Written as DNA, the CDR3 is TGTGCCAGCAGATCTGGACAGAGCCCCGGAAACACCATATATTTT.

The chain links TRBV28 to TRBJ1-4, with D unresolved. In germline, CDR1 is MDHEN, CDR2 SYDVKM. Trimming pared 0 bases from V and 7 bases from J, leaving 12 bases between. CDR3 size: 15 residues. CDR3 sequence: CASSLWASEGEKLFF. CDR3 DNA: TGTGCCAGCAGTTTATGGGCCTCGGAGGGTGAAAAACTGTTTTTT. Variable domain in full (rest from reference TRBV28 and TRBJ1-4): DVKVTQSSRYLVKRTGEKVFLECVQDMDHENMFWYRQDPGLGLRLIYFSYDVKMKEKGDIPEGYSVSREKKERFSLILESASTNQTSMYLCASSLWASEGEKLFFGSGTQLSVL.

V usage is TRBV2 and J usage is TRBJ1-1; no clear D gene. The V gene's germline CDR1 is SNHLY and CDR2 FYNNEI. V lost 6 bases and J 1 base, leaving 9 bases between the germline ends. The CDR3 has 13 amino acids. The CDR3 nucleotides are TGTGCCAGCAGGTACAGCCAGAACACTGAAGCTTTCTTT. This codes for CASRYSQNTEAFF.

This sequence joins TRBV4-2 and TRBJ2-1; TRBD2 matches at 9 bases. Unmatched junction bases numbered 8, after V lost 1 base and J lost 7 bases. The CDR3 consists of 16 residues. Looked up from germline, CDR1 is LGHNA and CDR2 is YNFKEQ. The CDR3 here is CASSQGIAGERNEQFF. The CDR3, as DNA: TGTGCCAGCAGCCAAGGGATAGCGGGAGAGAGGAATGAGCAGTTCTTC.

This clone has only a few counts. The chain employs TRBV7-2 and TRBJ1-6; D is ambiguous. CDR1 and CDR2 (germline): SGHTA, FQGNSA. The V end was cut by 2 bases, the J end by 10 bases, with 15 bases between. CDR3 size: 15 residues. CDR3 bases: TGTGCCAGCAGCTTAAGGGCGGACTCCCAATCACCCCTCCACTTT. This gives the protein CASSLRADSQSPLHF. The variable domain in full, with the rest retrieved from reference TRBV7-2 and TRBJ1-6, is GAGVSQSPSNKVTEKGKDVELRCDPISGHTALYWYRQSLGQGLEFLIYFQGNSAPDKSGLPSDRFSAERTGGSVSTLTIQRTQQEDSAVYLCASSLRADSQSPLHFGNGTRLTVT.

The J gene is TRBJ2-1, the V gene TRBV19, with 8 bases identical to TRBD2. Trimming cost V 6 bases and J 4 bases; bases outside gene matches: 23. Germline V gene data show CDR1 as LNHDA and CDR2 as SQIVND (reference sequence). This CDR3 is 20 amino acids long. The CDR3 is CASRLGRGRGTGGLYNEQFF. CDR3 in DNA: TGTGCCAGTAGATTGGGGCGGGGGAGAGGGACGGGAGGGTTGTACAATGAGCAGTTCTTC.

V and J are TRBV19 and TRBJ1-1, with no clear D. Trimming pared 1 base from V and 7 bases from J, leaving 7 bases between. CDR1 LNHDA and CDR2 SQIVND come from the germline V gene (reference sequence). CDR3 length: 12 residues. CDR3 amino acids: CASSIGVSEAFF. Here the CDR3 DNA reads TGTGCCAGTAGTATAGGTGTCAGTGAAGCTTTCTTT.

The CDR3 bases are TGTGCCAGCAGCCAAGAGGTCAGGGCCAATGAGCAGTTCTTC. Encoded protein: CASSQEVRANEQFF. The chain has TRBV3-1 (or the pseudogene TRBV3-2) and TRBJ2-1; possibly TRBD1 for D (5 bases). V lost 0 bases to trimming and J lost 6 bases, with 9 bases between them. CDR1 LGHDT and CDR2 YNNKEL come from the germline V gene (reference sequence). This CDR3 region has 14 residues.

V and J are TRBV6-5 and TRBJ2-1; 7 bases line up with TRBD1. Germline CDR1 is MNHEY and CDR2 is SVGAGI. Trimming removed 5 bases from V and 7 bases from J; junction bases left unmatched: 11. The CDR3 is 15 residues long. CDR3 DNA sequence: TGTGCCAGCAGTCGCGACAGGGTCGTTTTAAATGAGCAGTTCTTC. Its protein product is CASSRDRVVLNEQFF.

The chain employs TRBV6-1 and TRBJ1-4, with D unresolved. Germline CDR1 and CDR2: MNHNS and SASEGT. V was clipped by 3 bases and J by 0 bases, with 8 bases between them. The CDR3 totals 15 residues. CDR3 bases: TGTGCCAGCAGTGACCCCTACGCAACTAATGAAAAACTGTTTTTT. This gives the protein CASSDPYATNEKLFF.

Details on this clone: Here the CDR3 omits its conserved ending phenylalanine or tryptophan, so a read error is the likely source. It is unclear where the CDR3 begins or ends on the DNA, so no DNA is shown, and the CDR3 is as TCRdb lists it. V usage is TRBV3-1 (or the pseudogene TRBV3-2) and J usage is TRBJ2-2; the listed D gene, TRBD2, was not tested against the DNA. The CDR3 length is 10 residues, termini included. Per the germline V gene, CDR1 is LGHDT and CDR2 is YNNKEL (reference sequence). CDR3 region: CASSQWDLIT.

The J gene is TRBJ1-6, the V gene TRBV28; D is undetermined. V was pared by 4 bases and J by 0 bases, with 13 bases between. The length of the CDR3 is 17 residues. CDR1 and CDR2 (germline): MDHEN, SYDVKM. In nucleotides, the CDR3 is TGTGCCAGCAGTTCACAGAAAGTTGGCTCCTATAATTCACCCCTCCACTTT. Translated: CASSSQKVGSYNSPLHF. Based on the CDR3 plus reference TRBV28 and TRBJ1-6, the full variable domain is DVKVTQSSRYLVKRTGEKVFLECVQDMDHENMFWYRQDPGLGLRLIYFSYDVKMKEKGDIPEGYSVSREKKERFSLILESASTNQTSMYLCASSSQKVGSYNSPLHFGNGTRLTVT.

The chain joins TRBV28 to TRBJ1-3, with no clear D. Germline lookup yields CDR1 MDHEN and CDR2 SYDVKM. Trimming removed 5 bases from V and 7 bases from J, with 9 bases in between. The CDR3 has 12 amino acids. CDR3 protein: CASSPTRNTIYF. DNA for the CDR3: TGTGCCAGCAGTCCCACTCGGAACACCATATATTTT.

J is TRBJ2-3 and V is TRBV19; 7 bases align to TRBD1. The CDR3 spans 15 residues. CDR1 is LNHDA and CDR2 is SQIVND in the germline V gene (reference sequence). V lost 5 bases to trimming and J lost 2 bases; unmatched junction nucleotides: 7. CDR3 coding DNA: TGTGCCAGTAGTTCTTGGACAGGCTCCACAGATACGCAGTATTTT. This encodes CASSSWTGSTDTQYF.

This clone was observed once. The genes are TRBV19 and TRBJ2-5; TRBD2 is a possible D gene (6 bases). Germline V gene lookup returns CDR1 LNHDA and CDR2 SQIVND (reference sequence). V shed 2 bases and J shed 5 bases, with 18 bases lying between them. The CDR3 runs 16 residues. DNA for the CDR3: TGTGCCAGTAGTATATTATTCGAGGGAGGAGCGGAGACCCAGTACTTC. This translates into CASSILFEGGAETQYF.

The genes are TRBV27 and TRBJ2-1, with 12 bases lining up with TRBD2. Germline V gene lookup returns CDR1 MNHEY and CDR2 SMNVEV (reference sequence). Trimming took 6 bases from V and 0 from J; bases not matched to a gene: 9. This CDR3 spans 18 amino acids. The CDR3 spells CASRPPRLAGASYNEQFF. The CDR3 bases are TGTGCCAGCAGGCCCCCTAGACTAGCGGGAGCCTCCTACAATGAGCAGTTCTTC.

V and J are TRBV11-2 and TRBJ2-3; TRBD2 is a possible D gene (6 bases). CDR1 is SGHAT and CDR2 is FQNNGV in the germline V gene. CDR3 length: 15 residues. V dropped 5 bases and J dropped 10 bases, with 22 bases sitting between them. As DNA, the CDR3 is TGTGCCAGCAGCCGACCCGGGCGGGATCGATTAGCGCAGTATTTT. Amino acid sequence: CASSRPGRDRLAQYF.

The sample holds one count of this clone. The chain joins TRBV6-1 to TRBJ2-3, with 8 bases fitting TRBD2. Losses at the gene ends were 3 bases for V and 5 bases for J; bases not matched to a gene: 10. Germline loops: CDR1 MNHNS, CDR2 SASEGT. This CDR3 has 16 residues. This CDR3 reads CASSDYGRAGGDTQYF. The CDR3 region has the DNA TGTGCCAGCAGTGATTACGGGAGGGCCGGTGGAGATACGCAGTATTTT.

This chain links TRBV11-2 with TRBJ2-2; 14 bases match TRBD2. This CDR3 spans 19 amino acids. CDR1 is SGHAT and CDR2 is FQNNGV in the germline V gene. Unmatched junction bases numbered 8, after V lost 0 bases and J lost 5 bases. The CDR3 loop is CASSLDPGLAGGSTGELFF. DNA for the CDR3: TGTGCCAGCAGCTTAGATCCCGGACTAGCGGGAGGAAGTACCGGGGAGCTGTTTTTT. Full variable domain (outside the CDR3, taken from reference TRBV11-2 and TRBJ2-2): EAGVAQSPRYKIIEKRQSVAFWCNPISGHATLYWYQQILGQGPKLLIQFQNNGVVDDSQLPKDRFSAERLKGVDSTLKIQPAKLEDSAVYLCASSLDPGLAGGSTGELFFGEGSRLTVL.

The chain employs TRBV5-1 and TRBJ2-7; maybe TRBD2 (5 bases). This CDR3 has 13 amino acids. Trimming left V 6 bases short and J 0 bases short, with 10 bases between. Germline V gene lookup returns CDR1 SGHRS and CDR2 YFSETQ. CDR3 residues: CASTRGSSYEQYF. In DNA form, the CDR3 reads TGCGCCAGCACACGGGGTAGCTCCTACGAGCAGTACTTC.

This chain connects TRBV18 to TRBJ2-5; 10 nucleotides match TRBD2. Germline lookup yields CDR1 KGHSH and CDR2 LQKENI. The J segment lost 5 bases and the V segment lost 3 bases, leaving 3 bases of the junction unmatched. The CDR3 is 14 amino acids. The DNA for the CDR3 is TGTGCCAGCTCACCGAGCGGGAGGGGTGAGACCCAGTACTTC. Encoded protein: CASSPSGRGETQYF.

The V and J genes are TRBV5-1 and TRBJ1-2; D might be TRBD1 (6 bases). Trimming took off 2 bases at V and 6 bases at J, with 11 bases between the two ends. Germline values: CDR1 SGHRS, CDR2 YFSETQ. This CDR3 comprises 13 residues. The CDR3 protein is CASSLTGIDGYTF. DNA of the CDR3: TGCGCCAGCAGCTTAACAGGGATCGATGGCTACACCTTC. The full variable domain, with the rest looked up from reference TRBV5-1 and TRBJ1-2, is KAGVTQTPRYLIKTRGQQVTLSCSPISGHRSVSWYQQTPGQGLQFLFEYFSETQRNKGNFPGRFSGRQFSNSRSEMNVSTLELGDSALYLCASSLTGIDGYTFGSGTRLTVV.